This TCR beta chain was identified in a study of blood T cells in healthy people across ages. The study, taken as a whole, reports: Diversity figures derived from one million T cells were judged to underestimate the true value.

A second PCR of roughly 7 to 11 cycles used a sample-barcoded 5' primer and a J-beta primer mix. TCRdb ran MiXCR on the 5' RACE reads and lists one entry per CDR3 protein. The top ten hold more than 3% of the sample, which has nearly 800,000 distinct CDR3 sequences, about 25% seen once. Trimming removed 3 bases from V and 0 bases from J, with 9 bases in between. The V gene's germline CDR1 is DFQATT and CDR2 SNEGSKA (reference sequence). CDR3 length: 13 residues. This clonotype has only a few counts. Antigen: not known. The same data also contributed to another study, on T cells of mothers and their children.

The origin of this receptor is a boy under 18 in good health. V is TRBV20-1 and J is TRBJ2-7; D assignment may be TRBD1 or TRBD2 (5 bases each). Sequences were obtained from blood. CDR3 sequence: CSASGALSYEQYF. CDR3 DNA sequence: TGCAGTGCTAGCGGGGCTCTCTCCTACGAGCAGTACTTC.